One T cell receptor (beta chain) is described in this entry. Its antigen is as yet unknown. The sample comes from a study of early T cells in non-severe SARS-CoV-2 infection. Whole-study context: Unpaired chains resulted from sequencing bulk RNA of unsorted whole blood. Study-level findings and limits: The study's VDJdb matching favored anti-spike CD8 responses and missed private and CD4 specificities.

cDNA molecules, individually, were tagged with unique molecular identifiers. Via MiXCR, TCRdb re-called the 5' RACE reads, giving one row per CDR3 protein. The table shows 100,000 to 150,000 distinct CDR3 sequences, with around 14% occurring only once. This clonotype was obtained from an adult who was a healthcare worker with PCR-confirmed SARS-CoV-2 infection or an uninfected control (not recorded which). Sequenced: whole blood.

The CDR3: CASSYLMSDEQYF. The CDR3 nucleotides are TGTGCCAGCAGTTACCTGATGAGCGACGAGCAGTACTTC. This chain joins TRBV27 and TRBJ2-7; D is uncertain. CDR3 size: 13 residues. V was cut by 4 bases and J by 5 bases, with 12 bases left in between. Germline CDR1 is MNHEY and CDR2 is SMNVEV (reference sequence).